Presented here are 10 T cell receptor beta chains from one specimen sequenced in a study of cytomegalovirus exposure and HLA in healthy donors. The PCR made use of 60 Vbeta and 13 Jbeta primers. TCRdb keeps only in-frame clones here, not all; method: immunoSEQ multiplex PCR. The table records under 200,000 clones, over 9.5% of them present only once. Sequenced sample: PBMCs. Every receptor here comes from a man aged 45-60 years in good health and CMV-seropositive.

The chain recombines TRBV1 with TRBJ1-5; TRBD1, as called in the table, went unchecked against the DNA. TRBV1 is a pseudogene. CDR3 length equals 19 residues. In nucleotides, the CDR3 is TGCACCAGCAGCCAACAGGACAGGGGGCGGTTCTCCTATAGTCAGCCCCAGCATTTT. This codes for CTSSQQDRGRFSYSQPQHF.

A few counts support this clone. The chain recombines TRBV11-3 with TRBJ1-1, with no clear D. Germline V gene sequence: CDR1 SGHNT, CDR2 YENEEA. The CDR3 has 13 amino acids. V shed 10 bases and J shed 1 base, with 13 bases lying between them. CDR3 DNA: TGTGCCACCGCCACCGAGGGGAACACTGAAGCTTTCTTT. As protein: CATATEGNTEAFF.

The chain recombines TRBV7-2 with TRBJ2-3; 9 nucleotides match TRBD2. The germline CDR1 and CDR2 sequences are SGHTA and FQGNSA. Trimming took 5 bases from V and 5 from J; bases not matched to a gene: 8. This CDR3 region has 15 residues. The CDR3: CASSNRAGGGDTQYF. CDR3 DNA sequence: TGTGCCAGCAGCAATCGAGCGGGGGGTGGAGATACGCAGTATTTT.

This clone appeared a few times. The rearrangement uses TRBV2 and TRBJ1-5; D gene uncertain. Germline CDR1 SNHLY, CDR2 FYNNEI. V was shortened by 2 bases and J by 0 bases, with 5 bases between the two germline ends. The CDR3 has 14 amino acids. The DNA of the CDR3 is TGTGCCAGCAGTGAAACAAGTAGCAATCAGCCCCAGCATTTT. The encoded protein is CASSETSSNQPQHF.

This clone has just a few counts. The chain carries TRBV5-6 and TRBJ1-3; D is perhaps TRBD1 (5 bases). Germline V gives CDR1 SGHDT, CDR2 YYEEEE. CDR3 length equals 17 residues. Trimming took off 1 base at V and 2 bases at J, with 16 bases between the two ends. DNA of the CDR3: TGTGCCAGCAGCTTGAGACGGTCAGGGCCTACTGGAAACACCATATATTTT. This sequence encodes CASSLRRSGPTGNTIYF.

V is TRBV4-2 and J is TRBJ1-2; TRBD1 is a possible D gene (6 bases). The V gene's germline CDR1 is LGHNA and CDR2 YNFKEQ. This CDR3 has 13 amino acids. The germline V and J ends were trimmed by 2 bases and 6 bases, with 10 bases remaining between them. The CDR3 bases are TGTGCCAGCAGCCAATCGGCAGGGGATGGCTACACCTTC. This sequence encodes CASSQSAGDGYTF.

V usage is TRBV9 and J usage is TRBJ2-5; TRBD2 aligns across 14 bases. The CDR3 sequence is 16 residues long. CDR1 is SGDLS, CDR2 YYNGEE, per germline. V dropped 4 bases and J dropped 3; count of bases not matched to a gene: 5. The CDR3 sequence is CASSPRLAGGKETQYF. As DNA, the CDR3 is TGTGCCAGCAGCCCGAGACTAGCGGGGGGGAAAGAGACCCAGTACTTC. Looking up the rest from reference TRBV9 and TRBJ2-5 gives the full variable domain: DSGVTQTPKHLITATGQRVTLRCSPRSGDLSVYWYQQSLDQGLQFLIQYYNGEERAKGNILERFSAQQFPDLHSELNLSSLELGDSALYFCASSPRLAGGKETQYFGPGTRLLVL.

V usage is TRBV11-2 and J usage is TRBJ2-3; 14 bases align to TRBD2. The CDR3 runs 16 residues. Germline trimming cut 2 bases from V and 6 bases from J; bases unmatched to any gene: 4. In germline, CDR1 is SGHAT, CDR2 FQNNGV. CDR3 DNA sequence: TGTGCCAGCAGCTTAAGGACTAGCGGGGGGCCCGATACGCAGTATTTT. As protein: CASSLRTSGGPDTQYF.

The rearrangement joins TRBV10-3 to TRBJ2-5, with 8 nucleotides matching TRBD2. V trimming: 8 bases; J trimming: 3 bases; junction bases outside the gene matches: 14. Germline CDR1 ENHRY, CDR2 SYGVKD. The CDR3 has 16 amino acids. The CDR3 nucleotides read TGTGCCATCCGGCCTGGGGGCGGGGGGCCCAAAGAGACCCAGTACTTC. It yields the protein CAIRPGGGGPKETQYF.

A few counts support this clone. Here the CDR3 reads CASSYVGNVNGYTF. In DNA, the CDR3 is TGTGCCAGCAGTTACGTGGGCAACGTTAATGGCTACACCTTC. The chain uses TRBV6-5 and TRBJ1-2; D gene uncertain. V lost 2 bases, J lost 6 bases, and 13 bases lay in between. The CDR3 runs 14 residues. Germline V gene lookup returns CDR1 MNHEY and CDR2 SVGAGI.